This note documents a single TCR beta chain sequence. In the study's own analysis: Amplifying reference gene primers gave estimates of nucleated cell counts. Only in-frame clones appear in the TCRdb table, and some are missing; sequencing was by immunoSEQ multiplex PCR. V and J calls and clone size are copied from that table; D and trimming were computed from the DNA. Among under 250,000 clones listed, roughly 92% were seen once. Patients at the Seattle site were enrolled during active infection and followed longitudinally. The CDR3 contains 13 residues. V gave up 6 bases and J gave up 6 bases; unmatched junction bases: 7. From germline, CDR1 is SQVTM and CDR2 ANQGSEA. The sample comes from a study of blood T cell repertoires in COVID-19. Across the whole study: Samples came from the United States, Italy and Spain, spanning acute and convalescent COVID-19.

The chain uses TRBV29-1 and TRBJ2-3; TRBD1 agrees at 9 bases. This receptor was obtained from a man aged 60-69 years with COVID-19, enrolled during active disease. Sequenced material: peripheral blood. In DNA form, the CDR3 reads TGCAGCGTCGGGACAGGGACGGGGGATACGCAGTATTTT. Translation: CSVGTGTGDTQYF.